The TCR beta chain described here comes from a study of OX40 agonist ivuxolimab in advanced cancers. About the research overall: Every 2 weeks, patients received ivuxolimab intravenously, dosed at 0.01 to 10 mg/kg. Partial responses were recorded for three patients, including one with hepatocellular carcinoma and two with cutaneous melanoma.

This clone was picked up one time. Sequencing was performed with immunoSEQ multiplex PCR; in TCRdb, only in-frame clones are kept and a portion is missing. Among fewer than 100,000 clones listed, 70% to 85% were seen once. Between the trimmed V and J ends, which lost 0 bases and 0 bases, there was a span of 9 bases. This CDR3 contains 15 residues. The germline CDR1 and CDR2 sequences are MNHEY and SVGAGI. This rearrangement joins TRBV6-5 to TRBJ2-7; tentative D call: TRBD1 (6 bases). The TCR originated in an adult with an advanced solid tumor such as melanoma, head and neck, liver or kidney cancer. The sequenced sample was CD4+ or CD8+ T cells sorted from blood, obtained in a trial of the OX40 agonist ivuxolimab. CDR3 DNA sequence: TGTGCCAGCAGTTACTCGTGGACAGTCTCCTACGAGCAGTACTTC. It translates to CASSYSWTVSYEQYF.